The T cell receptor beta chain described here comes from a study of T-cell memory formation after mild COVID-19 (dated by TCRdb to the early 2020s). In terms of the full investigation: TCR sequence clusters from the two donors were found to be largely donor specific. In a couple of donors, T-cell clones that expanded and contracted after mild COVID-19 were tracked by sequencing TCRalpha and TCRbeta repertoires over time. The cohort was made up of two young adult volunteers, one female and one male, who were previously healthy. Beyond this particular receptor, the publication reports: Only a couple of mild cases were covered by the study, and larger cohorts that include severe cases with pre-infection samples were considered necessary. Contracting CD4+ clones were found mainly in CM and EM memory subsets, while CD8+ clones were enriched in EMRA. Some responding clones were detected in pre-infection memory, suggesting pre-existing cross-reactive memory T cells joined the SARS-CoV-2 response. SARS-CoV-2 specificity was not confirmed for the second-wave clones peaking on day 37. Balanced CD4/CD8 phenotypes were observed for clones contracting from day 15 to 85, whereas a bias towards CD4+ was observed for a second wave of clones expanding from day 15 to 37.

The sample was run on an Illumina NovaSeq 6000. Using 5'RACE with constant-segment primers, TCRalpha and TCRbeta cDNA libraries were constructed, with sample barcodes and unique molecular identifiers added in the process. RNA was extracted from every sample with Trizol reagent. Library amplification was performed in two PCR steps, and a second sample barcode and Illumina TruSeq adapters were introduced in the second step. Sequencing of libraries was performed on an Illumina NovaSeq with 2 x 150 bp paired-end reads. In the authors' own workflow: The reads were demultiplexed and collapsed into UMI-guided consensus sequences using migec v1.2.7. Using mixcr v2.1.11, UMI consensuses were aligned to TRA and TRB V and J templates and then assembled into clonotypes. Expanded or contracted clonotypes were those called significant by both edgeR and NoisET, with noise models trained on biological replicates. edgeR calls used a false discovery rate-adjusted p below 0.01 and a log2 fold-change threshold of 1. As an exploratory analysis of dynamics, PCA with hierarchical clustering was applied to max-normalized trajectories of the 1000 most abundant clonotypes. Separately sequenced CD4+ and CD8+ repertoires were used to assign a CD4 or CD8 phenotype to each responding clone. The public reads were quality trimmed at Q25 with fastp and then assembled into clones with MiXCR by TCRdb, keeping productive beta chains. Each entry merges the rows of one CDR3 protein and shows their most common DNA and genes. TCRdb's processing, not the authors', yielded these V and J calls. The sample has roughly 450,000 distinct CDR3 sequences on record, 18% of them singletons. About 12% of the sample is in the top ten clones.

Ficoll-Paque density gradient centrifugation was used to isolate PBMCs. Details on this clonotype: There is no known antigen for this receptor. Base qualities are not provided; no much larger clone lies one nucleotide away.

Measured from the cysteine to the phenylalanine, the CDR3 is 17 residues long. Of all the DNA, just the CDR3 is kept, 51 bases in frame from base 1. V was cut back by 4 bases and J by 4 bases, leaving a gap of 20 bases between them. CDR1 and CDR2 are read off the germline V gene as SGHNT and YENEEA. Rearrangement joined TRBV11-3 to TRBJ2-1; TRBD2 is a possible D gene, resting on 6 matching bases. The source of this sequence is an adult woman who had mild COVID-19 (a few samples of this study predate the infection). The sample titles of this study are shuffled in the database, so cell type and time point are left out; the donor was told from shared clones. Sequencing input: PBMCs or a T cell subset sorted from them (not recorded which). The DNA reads TGTGCCAGCAGCTCGCCCTGGGAGGCCGATACGTACAATGAGCAGTTCTTC. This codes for CASSSPWEADTYNEQFF.